Sequencing of this T cell receptor (beta chain) was carried out in a study of blood T cells in healthy people across ages. Findings and caveats of the study: Greater diversity and more naive CD4+ cells were seen in long-lived donors than in aged donors.

Trimming left V 7 bases short and J 4 bases short, with 18 bases between. CDR1 is SQVTM and CDR2 is ANQGSEA in the germline V gene. CDR3 size: 14 residues. As for this clonotype: The antigen remains unidentified.

The second PCR ran about 6 to 12 cycles with a sample-barcoded 5' primer and J-beta primers. Tagging of each cDNA molecule was performed by a template-switch adaptor with 12 random nucleotides. MiXCR, run by TCRdb on the 5' RACE reads, gives a single entry per CDR3 protein. The table records some 1,500,000 distinct CDR3 sequences, 42% of them present only once. At least 7 million PBMCs were isolated per sample. The genes are TRBV29-1 and TRBJ2-3; no clear D. This receptor was taken from a woman aged 18-30 years in good health. The sample consisted of blood. The CDR3 loop is CSAPFRKEADTQYF. CDR3 sequence (DNA): TGCAGCGCCCCGTTTCGGAAAGAGGCAGATACGCAGTATTTT.